Listed below are T cell receptor beta chains from one sample, sequenced in a study of somatic mutations in cytotoxic T cells in rheumatoid arthritis. The repertoire was sequenced with immunoSEQ multiplex PCR; TCRdb's copy has only in-frame clones and lacks some. The table includes about 20,000 clones, around 85% detected once. The source material was CD8+ T cells sorted from blood. The receptors stem from a man aged 40-49 years in good health. Each CDR3 is given with its conserved first and last residue. D genes are given only for firm matches. Only some rows state a clone size, as once, few, many or a class for expanded clones.

J	V	length	size	D	DNA	CDR3
TRBJ2-2	TRBV6-4	16	NA	NA	TGTGCCAGCAGTGACTCTTATGGCGGGGACACCGGGGAGCTGTTTTTT	CASSDSYGGDTGELFF
TRBJ2-2	TRBV6-5	14	NA	NA	TGTGCCAGCAGTCCCTTAACGGGGGCCGGGGAGCTGTTTTTT	CASSPLTGAGELFF
TRBJ2-1	TRBV13	13	NA	NA	TGTGCCAGCAGGTTACAGACCGACCAAGAGCAGTTCTTC	CASRLQTDQEQFF
TRBJ2-2	TRBV27	16	NA	TRBD2	TGTGCCAGCAGTTTATCAGCGGGAGAGCACACCGGGGAGCTGTTTTTT	CASSLSAGEHTGELFF
TRBJ1-1	TRBV7-9	16	few	TRBD1	TGTGCCAGCAGCTTAGCGGGGACAGGGTTGATCACTGAAGCTTTCTTT	CASSLAGTGLITEAFF
TRBJ2-7	TRBV5-6	14	NA	NA	TGTGCCAGCAGCTTGGCAGGGGCGGCCTACGAGCAGTACTTC	CASSLAGAAYEQYF
TRBJ2-7	TRBV27	17	NA	TRBD1	TGTGCCAGCAGTTTAAGACAGGGGGAGGGCCGGTCCCACGAGCAGTACTTC	CASSLRQGEGRSHEQYF
TRBJ2-1	TRBV28	15	NA	TRBD2	TGTGCCAGCAGTTTAGCGGGAGGCCTGGCCAATGAGCAGTTCTTC	CASSLAGGLANEQFF
TRBJ2-7	TRBV9	13	NA	NA	TGTGCCAGCAGCGTAGATCAGGGCTACGAGCAGTACTTC	CASSVDQGYEQYF
TRBJ2-1	TRBV10-3	12	NA	NA	TGTGCCATCAGTGAGTCCTCCGGCGAGCAGTTCTTC	CAISESSGEQFF
TRBJ2-5	TRBV27	17	NA	TRBD2	TGTGCCAGCAGCATCCTTTGGCGGGAGGGCCCGGGGGAGACCCAGTACTTC	CASSILWREGPGETQYF
TRBJ2-5	TRBV15	16	NA	NA	TGTGCCACCAGCAGAGATAGGAGGGGGGGAGAAGAGACCCAGTACTTC	CATSRDRRGGEETQYF
TRBJ2-2	TRBV13	14	NA	NA	TGTGCCAGCAGCTTAGGCCTGAACACCGGGGAGCTGTTTTTT	CASSLGLNTGELFF
TRBJ1-2	TRBV11-1	15	NA	TRBD1	TGTGCCAGCAGCTTAGGCACCGGGACAGTCTATGGCTACACCTTC	CASSLGTGTVYGYTF
TRBJ2-7	TRBV18	13	NA	TRBD1	TGTGCCAGCTCACCACAGGGGGCCCGGGAGCAGTACTTC	CASSPQGAREQYF
TRBJ1-1	TRBV28	14	NA	NA	TGTGCCAGCAGTTTTCAGGGGTTGAACACTGAAGCTTTCTTT	CASSFQGLNTEAFF
TRBJ1-4	TRBV29-1	14	NA	TRBD1	TGCAGCGTTCTGCCGGGACAGGATAATGAAAAACTGTTTTTT	CSVLPGQDNEKLFF
TRBJ2-7	TRBV4-2	16	NA	TRBD1	TGTGCCAGCAGCCAGGGGACAGGTGCTAACCCCTACGAGCAGTACTTC	CASSQGTGANPYEQYF
TRBJ2-3	TRBV6-4	15	NA	TRBD2	TGTGCCAGCAGTGAGAGCGGGAGCCCCACAGATACGCAGTATTTT	CASSESGSPTDTQYF
TRBJ2-7	TRBV27	14	NA	NA	TGTGCCAGCAGTTTTACAGGTGGTTACTACGAGCAGTACTTC	CASSFTGGYYEQYF
TRBJ1-1	TRBV9	13	NA	NA	TGTGCCAGCAGCGAGGGGGGGGGCACTGAAGCTTTCTTT	CASSEGGGTEAFF
TRBJ2-7	TRBV28	15	NA	TRBD2	TGTGCCAGCAGTTTCCCCGGACTAGCGGGGTACGAGCAGTACTTC	CASSFPGLAGYEQYF
TRBJ1-2	TRBV7-9	13	NA	NA	TGTGCCAGCAGCTTTCAATCGCTCGCGGGCTACACCTTC	CASSFQSLAGYTF
TRBJ1-1	TRBV6-5	14	NA	NA	TGTGCCAGCAGTTACGGACAGCTGAACACTGAAGCTTTCTTT	CASSYGQLNTEAFF
TRBJ2-2	TRBV9	15	NA	NA	TGTGCCAGCAGGTTGGGGGACATCAACACCGGGGAGCTGTTTTTT	CASRLGDINTGELFF
TRBJ2-1	TRBV25-1	15	NA	TRBD2	TGTGCCAGCGCGGGGAGGGGACGGCGATACAATGAGCAGTTCTTC	CASAGRGRRYNEQFF
TRBJ2-1	TRBV7-9	15	NA	TRBD2	TGTGCCAGCAGCTTACCGGGACTAGGGCTTAATGAGCAGTTCTTC	CASSLPGLGLNEQFF
TRBJ2-7	TRBV4-3	14	NA	NA	TGCGCCAGCAGCCAAGTGCCCGGGTTGGGAGAGCAGTACTTC	CASSQVPGLGEQYF
TRBJ1-1	TRBV28	14	NA	NA	TGTGCCAGCAGTACATTATGGGGGGGCACTGAAGCTTTCTTT	CASSTLWGGTEAFF
TRBJ2-2	TRBV27	16	NA	TRBD2	TGTGCCAGCAGTTCTATTAGCGGGATGGTCACCGGGGAGCTGTTTTTT	CASSSISGMVTGELFF
TRBJ2-7	TRBV27	14	NA	NA	TGTGCCAGCAGTTTATTGGGCGGAGCCTACGAGCAGTACTTC	CASSLLGGAYEQYF
TRBJ2-2	TRBV6-1	15	once	NA	TGTGCCAGCAGCCCTGGCAGGGTCATTCCCGGGGAGCTGTTTTTT	CASSPGRVIPGELFF
TRBJ2-3	TRBV28	15	NA	NA	TGTGCCAGCAGTTTATTGGCGGCAAGCACAGATACGCAGTATTTT	CASSLLAASTDTQYF
TRBJ2-1	TRBV7-6	15	NA	NA	TGTGCCAGCAGCTTAGGACTAGTTTCCGCTAATGAGCAGTTCTTC	CASSLGLVSANEQFF
TRBJ1-4	TRBV14	12	NA	NA	TGTGCCAGCAGCCAAGATTGGACAAAACTGTTTTTT	CASSQDWTKLFF
TRBJ2-7	TRBV27	14	once	NA	TGTGCCAGCAGTTTCCTGGCAGGGACTGACGAGCAGTACTTC	CASSFLAGTDEQYF
TRBJ2-7	TRBV12-2	15	NA	NA	TGTGCAAGCCCCTTTCGGGGACACTTAAGGGACGAGCAGTACTTC	CASPFRGHLRDEQYF
TRBJ2-3	TRBV4-3	17	NA	NA	TGCGCCAGCAGCCAAGATCATCCCAGGGGGGTCACAGATACGCAGTATTTT	CASSQDHPRGVTDTQYF
TRBJ2-1	TRBV7-9	14	NA	TRBD2	TGTGCCAGCAGCTGGGCTAGCGGGAGCGATGAGCAGTTCTTC	CASSWASGSDEQFF
TRBJ1-1	TRBV5-4	14	NA	TRBD1	TGTGCCAGCAGCGCGGGACAGGGTGGAACTGAAGCTTTCTTT	CASSAGQGGTEAFF
TRBJ1-1	TRBV7-8	15	NA	NA	TGTGCCAGCAGCTTAGCGGGGGGCGAGAACACTGAAGCTTTCTTT	CASSLAGGENTEAFF
TRBJ2-3	TRBV10-3	16	NA	TRBD2	TGTGCCATCAGTGAGATGTCTAGCGGGAGACCAGATACGCAGTATTTT	CAISEMSSGRPDTQYF
TRBJ1-1	TRBV7-9	15	NA	NA	TGTGCCAGCAGCTCCCTTTCCGGACAGAATACTGAAGCTTTCTTT	CASSSLSGQNTEAFF
TRBJ1-2	TRBV13	15	NA	NA	TGTGCCAGCAGCTTAGTTGTGGGCGGAAGCTATGGCTACACCTTC	CASSLVVGGSYGYTF
TRBJ2-1	TRBV18	15	NA	TRBD1	TGTGCCAGCTCAGGCGACAGGGCCCCCTACAATGAGCAGTTCTTC	CASSGDRAPYNEQFF
TRBJ2-3	TRBV4-2	14	NA	NA	TGTGCCAGCAGCCAAGAAGGGCTATTAAATACGCAGTATTTT	CASSQEGLLNTQYF
TRBJ2-1	TRBV4-2	17	NA	TRBD2	TGTGCCAGCAGCCAAGAAGGTTGGCGGGAGGGCCGAGATGAGCAGTTCTTC	CASSQEGWREGRDEQFF
TRBJ2-3	TRBV13	14	NA	TRBD1	TGTGCCAGCCGTGACAGGGTCCTATCACTCGGGCAGTATTTT	CASRDRVLSLGQYF
TRBJ1-6	TRBV13	14	NA	NA	TGTGCCAGCAGCTTAGACAGAAATAATTCACCCCTCCACTTT	CASSLDRNNSPLHF
TRBJ2-7	TRBV6-1	15	few	TRBD2	TGTGCCAGCAGTGAAAGGGGCGGGAGGGGGTACGAGCAGTACTTC	CASSERGGRGYEQYF
TRBJ1-1	TRBV4-3	16	NA	NA	TGCGCCAGCAGCCAAGATATGGGACGGTGGAACACTGAAGCTTTCTTT	CASSQDMGRWNTEAFF
TRBJ1-4	TRBV7-2	18	NA	NA	TGTGCCAGCAGCTTAGATCCCCTAACAGGGATTGTTAATGAAAAACTGTTTTTT	CASSLDPLTGIVNEKLFF
TRBJ1-2	TRBV7-6	15	NA	TRBD1	TGTGCCAGCAGCTTAGAGGGGACAGGGTACTATGGCTACACCTTC	CASSLEGTGYYGYTF